Listed below are T cell receptor beta chains from one sample, sequenced in a study of T cell responses to AZD1222 COVID-19 vaccine. The assay was immunoSEQ multiplex PCR, and TCRdb's table has in-frame clones only and misses some. The sample lists some 180,000 clones; about 92% were seen once. Source: peripheral blood, taken on day 0 of AZD1222 vaccination. The receptor set was obtained from an adult in good health. Each CDR3 is given with its conserved first and last residue. The D gene is left open where the match is weak. Clone sizes are given selectively: once, few, many, or a class where the clone is expanded.

D	length	V	J	size	CDR3	DNA
TRBD2	14	TRBV9	TRBJ2-2	-	CASSVTSVTGELFF	TGTGCCAGCAGCGTGACTAGCGTTACCGGGGAGCTGTTTTTT
TRBD1	15	TRBV7-9	TRBJ1-1	-	CASSRSGGSNTEAFF	TGTGCCAGCAGCCGTTCAGGGGGTTCGAACACTGAAGCTTTCTTT
-	16	TRBV5-1	TRBJ1-6	few	CASSLGSGGGNSPLHF	TGCGCCAGCAGCTTGGGGTCGGGGGGAGGTAATTCACCCCTCCACTTT
-	14	TRBV27	TRBJ1-1	-	CATYPFGAPTEAFF	TGTGCCACCTACCCTTTTGGGGCGCCGACTGAAGCTTTCTTT
TRBD2	16	TRBV27	TRBJ2-3	-	CASSYLLGLAPDTQYF	TGTGCCAGCAGTTACCTCCTGGGACTAGCCCCAGATACGCAGTATTTT
-	14	TRBV6-5	TRBJ1-4	-	CASSQGATNEKLFF	TGTGCCAGCAGTCAGGGTGCCACTAATGAAAAACTGTTTTTT
-	10	TRBV29-1	TRBJ1-1	-	CSVERGEAFF	TGCAGCGTTGAGAGGGGTGAAGCTTTCTTT
-	14	TRBV27	TRBJ2-1	-	CASSFGGALNEQFF	TGTGCCAGCAGTTTTGGCGGGGCCCTAAATGAGCAGTTCTTC
-	16	TRBV19	TRBJ1-3	once	CATHSERSGSGNTIYF	TGTGCCACCCACTCGGAGAGGTCAGGATCTGGAAACACCATATATTTT
TRBD1	13	TRBV10-1	TRBJ2-1	-	CASGSGGKDEQFF	TGCGCCAGCGGTTCAGGGGGCAAGGATGAGCAGTTCTTC
-	12	TRBV4-1	TRBJ2-1	-	CASSQVPNEQFF	TGCGCCAGCAGCCAAGTCCCAAATGAGCAGTTCTTC
-	13	TRBV28	TRBJ1-1	-	CASRLYAGAEAFF	TGTGCCAGCAGGTTATACGCGGGGGCTGAAGCTTTCTTT
-	15	TRBV5-1	TRBJ1-1	-	CASSLSGLKNTEAFF	TGCGCCAGCAGCCTCTCGGGACTGAAGAACACTGAAGCTTTCTTT
-	14	TRBV9	TRBJ1-3	-	CASSVGGRGNTIYF	TGTGCCAGCAGCGTAGGGGGAAGGGGAAACACCATATATTTT
-	14	TRBV6-2/TRBV6-3	TRBJ2-3	-	CASSYDRSTDTQYF	TGTGCCAGCAGTTACGACAGGAGCACAGATACGCAGTATTTT
-	14	TRBV7-8	TRBJ1-6	-	CASSLGQTGSPLHF	TGTGCCAGCAGCTTAGGACAGACTGGTTCACCCCTCCACTTT
-	19	TRBV5-1	TRBJ1-1	-	CASSSTGSRAFGVYTEAFF	TGCGCCAGCAGCTCAACAGGGTCCCGCGCTTTCGGTGTCTACACTGAAGCTTTCTTT
-	14	TRBV7-2	TRBJ2-3	-	CASSGRDGLVTQYF	TGTGCCAGCAGCGGCCGGGACGGCTTGGTTACGCAGTATTTT
-	17	TRBV5-8	TRBJ2-7	-	CASRGAGVQGRSYEQYF	TGTGCCAGCAGGGGGGCGGGCGTGCAGGGGCGGTCCTACGAGCAGTACTTC
-	11	TRBV4-1	TRBJ2-1	-	CASSRNNEQFF	TGCGCCAGCAGCCGAAACAATGAGCAGTTCTTC
TRBD1	15	TRBV2	TRBJ1-4	once	CASSGPGQANEKLFF	TGTGCCAGCAGTGGACCGGGACAGGCAAATGAAAAACTGTTTTTT
-	15	TRBV4-1	TRBJ1-4	-	CASSQATGANEKLFF	TGCGCCAGCAGCCAAGCTACAGGAGCTAATGAAAAACTGTTTTTT